These 18 T cell receptor beta chains share one sample of origin, sequenced in a study of T cells after yellow fever vaccination. Via MiXCR, TCRdb re-called the 5' RACE reads, giving one row per CDR3 protein. This table has some 560,000 distinct CDR3 sequences, approximately 16% appearing once. This specimen was PBMCs, taken around 5 days after the first yellow fever vaccination. All receptors come from a man aged 18 to 35 who received the YFV17D yellow fever vaccine.

The rearrangement joins TRBV7-9 to TRBJ1-5; D is unresolved. Trimming pared 1 base from V and 0 bases from J, leaving 16 bases between. This CDR3 comprises 18 residues. The germline V gene encodes CDR1 SEHNR and CDR2 FQNEAQ (reference sequence). The DNA for the CDR3 is TGTGCCAGCAGCTTAGTTAGTGCCCGGCTCGATAGCAATCAGCCCCAGCATTTT. Amino acid sequence: CASSLVSARLDSNQPQHF.

This clonotype has more than one count but fewer than ten. The rearrangement links TRBV7-2 to TRBJ1-4; D gene ambiguous. The CDR3 runs 16 residues. Germline-derived CDR1 and CDR2 are SGHTA and FQGNSA. Trimming stripped 5 bases from V and 6 bases from J, with 19 bases between. CDR3 protein: CASSPRARRWDEKLFF. DNA for the CDR3: TGTGCCAGCAGCCCCCGCGCCCGCCGGTGGGATGAAAAACTGTTTTTT.

This clonotype was counted only a few times. The rearrangement joins TRBV5-1 to TRBJ2-5; TRBD1 aligns across 7 bases. There are 13 residues in the CDR3. CDR1 and CDR2 from the germline V gene are SGHRS and YFSETQ. J lost 5 bases, V lost 3 bases, and 4 bases had no gene match. The CDR3 DNA reads as TGCGCCAGCAGCTCCGGACAGGCGGAGACCCAGTACTTC. Translated: CASSSGQAETQYF. The full variable domain, with the rest looked up from reference TRBV5-1 and TRBJ2-5, is KAGVTQTPRYLIKTRGQQVTLSCSPISGHRSVSWYQQTPGQGLQFLFEYFSETQRNKGNFPGRFSGRQFSNSRSEMNVSTLELGDSALYLCASSSGQAETQYFGPGTRLLVL.

The CDR3 coding sequence is TGCGCCAGCAGCCTACTAGCGGGGGATAATATGGAGCAGTTCTTC. Amino acid sequence: CASSLLAGDNMEQFF. This chain joins TRBV5-1 and TRBJ2-1, with TRBD2 matching over 11 bases. The CDR3 totals 15 residues. Trimming cost V 4 bases and J 10 bases; bases outside gene matches: 10. The germline V gene has CDR1 SGHRS and CDR2 YFSETQ.

The DNA of the CDR3 is TGCGCCAGCAGCCGGACCGGGACAGTGCAAGAGACCCAGTACTTC. Residues: CASSRTGTVQETQYF. This sequence joins TRBV4-1 and TRBJ2-5, with 7 bases lining up with TRBD1. Losses at the gene ends were 4 bases for V and 2 bases for J; bases not matched to a gene: 7. Germline values: CDR1 MGHRA, CDR2 YSYEKL. The CDR3 sequence is 15 residues long.

V usage is TRBV6-1 and J usage is TRBJ2-3; weak D call: TRBD1 (6 bases). V was cut by 6 bases and J by 4 bases, with 17 bases left in between. Germline loops: CDR1 MNHNS, CDR2 SASEGT. The CDR3 contains 15 residues. The CDR3 DNA reads as TGTGCCAGCAGCCGACTGGGGGCGACCCCAGATACGCAGTATTTT. Protein product: CASSRLGATPDTQYF.

The rearrangement joins TRBV27 to TRBJ1-4; maybe TRBD1 (6 bases). This CDR3 contains 12 residues. V lost 7 bases and J lost 7, with 10 bases in between. The germline V gene encodes CDR1 MNHEY and CDR2 SMNVEV (reference sequence). In DNA, the CDR3 is TGTGCCAGCACAGGGGATGGTGAAAAACTGTTTTTT. This encodes CASTGDGEKLFF.

This chain uses TRBV20-1 with TRBJ1-6; D uncertain. The CDR3 is 13 residues long. V lost 6 bases to trimming and J lost 5 bases, with 11 bases between them. Looked up from germline, CDR1 is DFQATT and CDR2 is SNEGSKA (reference sequence). For the CDR3, the DNA is TGCAGTGCCCCCTGGGCAGATAATTCACCCCTCCACTTT. This codes for CSAPWADNSPLHF.

The J gene is TRBJ2-1, the V gene TRBV27; TRBD1 agrees at 7 bases. V lost 7 bases, J lost 12 bases, and 12 bases stayed unmatched. CDR1 and CDR2 from the germline V gene are MNHEY and SMNVEV (reference sequence). The CDR3 length is 13 residues. CDR3 sequence reads: CASTGDSMLGQFF. As DNA, the CDR3 is TGTGCCAGCACCGGGGACAGCATGCTCGGGCAGTTCTTC.

This clonotype came up a few times. This sequence joins TRBV11-2 and TRBJ2-5; the match to TRBD2 covers 8 bases. CDR3 length equals 16 residues. Germline V gene lookup returns CDR1 SGHAT and CDR2 FQNNGV. V trimming: 6 bases; J trimming: 0 bases; junction bases outside the gene matches: 9. Here the CDR3 reads CASRRTGGEYQETQYF. The CDR3 nucleotides are TGTGCCAGCAGAAGGACGGGGGGGGAGTACCAAGAGACCCAGTACTTC.

This clonotype was seen at least ten times. V gene TRBV27 combines with J gene TRBJ1-1; D unresolved. Germline values: CDR1 MNHEY, CDR2 SMNVEV (reference sequence). Trimming removed 5 bases from V and 6 bases from J, with 13 bases in between. The CDR3 covers 13 residues. The CDR3 is CASSPTTGPEAFF. In DNA, the CDR3 is TGTGCCAGCAGTCCTACCACGGGCCCTGAAGCTTTCTTT.

The table lists this clonotype with a few counts. The chain recombines TRBV5-4 with TRBJ2-1; TRBD2 matches at 16 bases. J was trimmed by 8 bases and V by 4 bases; bases with no gene match: 6. Germline V gene data show CDR1 as SGHNT and CDR2 as YYREEE (reference sequence). The CDR3 is 16 residues long. CDR3 region: CASSAGTSGGGHEQFF. The DNA of the CDR3 is TGTGCCAGCAGCGCCGGGACTAGCGGGGGGGGCCATGAGCAGTTCTTC.

V usage is TRBV25-1 and J usage is TRBJ2-3, with D tentatively TRBD1 (6 bases). The CDR3 has 14 amino acids. With 5 bases removed from V and 5 bases from J, the gap between germline ends came to 14 bases. Looked up from germline, CDR1 is MGHDK and CDR2 is SYGVNS. The CDR3 DNA reads TGTGCCAGCAGTCGGGCAGGGGTGGGAGATACGCAGTATTTT. This encodes CASSRAGVGDTQYF.

DNA of the CDR3: TGCGCCAGCAGCCCGCGTCGGGCGGGCCAAGAGACCCAGTACTTC. Its translation is CASSPRRAGQETQYF. The chain links TRBV5-1 to TRBJ2-5; D possibly corresponds to TRBD2 (5 bases). Trimming removed 4 bases at V and 1 base at J, with 14 bases between. CDR3 length: 15 amino acids. CDR1 SGHRS and CDR2 YFSETQ come from the germline V gene.

The chain carries TRBV7-3 and TRBJ2-3; 7 bases map to TRBD2. V dropped 1 base and J dropped 2; count of bases not matched to a gene: 6. This CDR3 region has 16 residues. Germline CDR1 reads SGHTA; CDR2 reads FQGTGA. CDR3 amino acids: CASSLRVAGSTDTQYF. The CDR3 coding sequence is TGTGCCAGCAGCTTAAGGGTAGCGGGTTCCACAGATACGCAGTATTTT.

V is TRBV24-1 and J is TRBJ1-6, with TRBD1 matching over 7 bases. Germline trimming cut 0 bases from V and 9 bases from J; bases unmatched to any gene: 19. Germline lookup yields CDR1 KGHDR and CDR2 SFDVKD. This CDR3 has 20 amino acids. CDR3 sequence: CATSDLVLSGQEVVCSPLHF. The CDR3 DNA sequence: TGTGCCACCAGTGATTTGGTGCTGTCTGGACAGGAGGTAGTGTGTTCACCCCTCCACTTT.

This clonotype was seen ten or more times. The chain recombines TRBV11-2 with TRBJ2-2; possible D gene TRBD1, 6 bases. V was clipped by 0 bases and J by 2 bases, with 10 bases between them. This CDR3 is built from 16 residues. CDR1 and CDR2 from the germline V gene are SGHAT and FQNNGV. The CDR3 is CASSLDRQVNTGELFF. Here the CDR3 DNA reads TGTGCCAGCAGCTTAGACCGACAGGTCAACACCGGGGAGCTGTTTTTT.

This clonotype appeared a single time. V is TRBV7-2 and J is TRBJ2-1; a possible D gene is TRBD1 (5 bases). The CDR3 is 15 residues long. Per germline, CDR1 SGHTA and CDR2 FQGNSA. V was cut by 1 base and J by 5 bases, with 12 bases left in between. CDR3 residues: CASSLVSGPDNEQFF. Here the CDR3 DNA reads TGTGCCAGCAGCTTAGTGTCAGGGCCCGACAATGAGCAGTTCTTC. Using reference TRBV7-2 and TRBJ2-1 for the parts outside the CDR3, the full variable domain is GAGVSQSPSNKVTEKGKDVELRCDPISGHTALYWYRQSLGQGLEFLIYFQGNSAPDKSGLPSDRFSAERTGGSVSTLTIQRTQQEDSAVYLCASSLVSGPDNEQFFGPGTRLTVL.